Below, one T cell receptor (beta chain) is given with its context. The protocol was immunoSEQ multiplex PCR, while the TCRdb copy is restricted to in-frame clones and leaves out a portion. The sample has 95,000 to 100,000 clones, around 92% seen once. These data are taken from a study of T cell changes during pregnancy in multiple sclerosis. The sequence was collected from a female donor with multiple sclerosis, enrolled in a pregnancy study. Material: peripheral blood, obtained in the second trimester of pregnancy.

The CDR3 loop reads CASIQRREGRYEQYF. Written as DNA, the CDR3 is TGTGCCAGCATCCAACGGCGGGAGGGCCGGTACGAGCAGTACTTC. The J gene is TRBJ2-7, the V gene TRBV7-3; 9 nucleotides align to TRBD2. The CDR3 has 15 amino acids. CDR1 and CDR2 (germline): SGHTA, FQGTGA. V shed 7 bases, J shed 4 bases, and the junction held 11 bases outside the gene matches.